Reported below is one T cell receptor beta chain. Germline and junction disagree at one end, which may indicate a read error. Original processing methods: Amplifying reference gene primers gave estimates of nucleated cell counts. Assay used: immunoSEQ multiplex PCR; TCRdb lists only in-frame clones, some missing. V, J and clone size reflect that table, while D and trimming were determined from the DNA. The sample includes roughly 69,000 clones, over 60% seen only once; the top ten take 4% to 5.5%. The sample is drawn from a study of blood T cell repertoires in COVID-19. Looking at the study overall: Whether acute or convalescent, the COVID-19 samples came from the United States, Italy and Spain.

CDR1 is MNHNS and CDR2 is SASEGT in the germline V gene. The CDR3 has 10 residues. The V call is TRBV6-1, the J call TRBJ1-2; D is unclear. The sequenced material came from peripheral blood. The sequence was collected from a human donor in a cohort sampled during active COVID-19. The CDR3, as DNA: TGTGCCATCAGTGAACTCGGCTACACCTTC. Its translation is CAISELGYTF.